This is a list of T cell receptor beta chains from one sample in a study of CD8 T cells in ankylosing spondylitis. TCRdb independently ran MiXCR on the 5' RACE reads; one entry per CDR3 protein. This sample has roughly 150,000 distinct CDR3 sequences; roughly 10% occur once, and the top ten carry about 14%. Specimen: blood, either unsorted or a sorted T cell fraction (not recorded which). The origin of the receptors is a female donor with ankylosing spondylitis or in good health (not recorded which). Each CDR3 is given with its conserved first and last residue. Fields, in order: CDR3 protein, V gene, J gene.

CDR3aa: CASSHTSGLYNEQFF
v_gene: TRBV12-3/TRBV12-4
j_gene: TRBJ2-1

CDR3aa: CASSSGGTSSYEQYF
v_gene: TRBV6-5
j_gene: TRBJ2-7

CDR3aa: CSAWGLAGDVSYEQYF
v_gene: TRBV20-1
j_gene: TRBJ2-7

CDR3aa: CASSSLGGGSQETQYF
v_gene: TRBV7-9
j_gene: TRBJ2-5

CDR3aa: CASSLGEQSSGNTIYF
v_gene: TRBV7-6
j_gene: TRBJ1-3

CDR3aa: CSVGTGGLIYGYTF
v_gene: TRBV29-1
j_gene: TRBJ1-2

CDR3aa: CASSFKSVAHSSYNEQFF
v_gene: TRBV7-8
j_gene: TRBJ2-1

CDR3aa: CASSVELAGSDEQFF
v_gene: TRBV7-9
j_gene: TRBJ2-1

CDR3aa: CAISFTSGRARDEQFF
v_gene: TRBV10-3
j_gene: TRBJ2-1

CDR3aa: CASRTTGDEQFF
v_gene: TRBV12-3/TRBV12-4
j_gene: TRBJ2-1

CDR3aa: CASSLVTGVSTDTQYF
v_gene: TRBV11-2
j_gene: TRBJ2-3

CDR3aa: CASSPLDGQETQYF
v_gene: TRBV27
j_gene: TRBJ2-5

CDR3aa: CASSKRREPQGAGELFF
v_gene: TRBV21-1
j_gene: TRBJ2-2

CDR3aa: CASSPGGGPTEAFF
v_gene: TRBV7-9
j_gene: TRBJ1-1

CDR3aa: CASSYGFMNTEAFF
v_gene: TRBV12-3/TRBV12-4
j_gene: TRBJ1-1

CDR3aa: CASSAGQGAREQYF
v_gene: TRBV6-1
j_gene: TRBJ2-7

CDR3aa: CASSPQMTSPYEQYF
v_gene: TRBV18
j_gene: TRBJ2-7

CDR3aa: CASSPGLAENIQYF
v_gene: TRBV4-3
j_gene: TRBJ2-4

CDR3aa: CACGDRVDEQYF
v_gene: TRBV7-9
j_gene: TRBJ2-7

CDR3aa: CASSQEGGSDEQFF
v_gene: TRBV3-1
j_gene: TRBJ2-1

CDR3aa: CASSFLRDLGDTQYF
v_gene: TRBV7-8
j_gene: TRBJ2-3

CDR3aa: CASSWSGWDEQFF
v_gene: TRBV6-6
j_gene: TRBJ2-1

CDR3aa: CASSHPYQGSYEQYF
v_gene: TRBV7-9
j_gene: TRBJ2-7

CDR3aa: CSVRGTNTGELFF
v_gene: TRBV29-1
j_gene: TRBJ2-2

CDR3aa: CASSRTSLNEQFF
v_gene: TRBV7-9
j_gene: TRBJ2-1

CDR3aa: CASKTREDARRYF
v_gene: TRBV5-1
j_gene: TRBJ2-5

CDR3aa: CASSESEGVETQYF
v_gene: TRBV10-2
j_gene: TRBJ2-5

CDR3aa: CASSFLAVSYNEQFF
v_gene: TRBV7-6
j_gene: TRBJ2-1

CDR3aa: CASSGPREVQAGAKDTQYF
v_gene: TRBV9
j_gene: TRBJ2-3

CDR3aa: CASSEGLAGFGTQYF
v_gene: TRBV2
j_gene: TRBJ2-5

CDR3aa: CASSLSGSKYNEQFF
v_gene: TRBV27
j_gene: TRBJ2-1

CDR3aa: CASSLAGTAKFF
v_gene: TRBV7-9
j_gene: TRBJ2-1

CDR3aa: CASSLTGGYTF
v_gene: TRBV7-2
j_gene: TRBJ1-2

CDR3aa: CASSFGGRINEQFF
v_gene: TRBV27
j_gene: TRBJ2-1

CDR3aa: CASSEQGLGNTEAFF
v_gene: TRBV4-3
j_gene: TRBJ1-1

CDR3aa: CASSIRTMLNEKLFF
v_gene: TRBV19
j_gene: TRBJ1-4

CDR3aa: CSARWGVGNQPQHF
v_gene: TRBV20-1
j_gene: TRBJ1-5

CDR3aa: CSAIGGQNTEAFF
v_gene: TRBV20-1
j_gene: TRBJ1-1

CDR3aa: CASSHRTQLNEKLFF
v_gene: TRBV7-9
j_gene: TRBJ1-4

CDR3aa: CASSPTGHSYNSPLHF
v_gene: TRBV6-5
j_gene: TRBJ1-6

CDR3aa: CASSYPADRINYGYTF
v_gene: TRBV6-5
j_gene: TRBJ1-2

CDR3aa: CASSLVAESLYNEQFF
v_gene: TRBV7-8
j_gene: TRBJ2-1

CDR3aa: CASSQDKTDYEQYF
v_gene: TRBV4-1
j_gene: TRBJ2-7

CDR3aa: CASSLGGDGYTF
v_gene: TRBV12-3/TRBV12-4
j_gene: TRBJ1-2